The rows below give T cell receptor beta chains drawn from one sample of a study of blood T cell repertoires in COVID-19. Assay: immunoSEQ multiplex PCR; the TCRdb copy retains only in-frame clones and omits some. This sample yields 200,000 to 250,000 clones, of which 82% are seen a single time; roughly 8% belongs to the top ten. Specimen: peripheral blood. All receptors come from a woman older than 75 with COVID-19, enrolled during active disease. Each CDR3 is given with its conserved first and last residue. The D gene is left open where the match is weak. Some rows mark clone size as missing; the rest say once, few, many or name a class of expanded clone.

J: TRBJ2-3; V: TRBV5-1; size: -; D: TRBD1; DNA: TGCGCCAGCAGCTTGGGGACAGGGAGTGGGGCAGATACGCAGTATTTT; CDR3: CASSLGTGSGADTQYF
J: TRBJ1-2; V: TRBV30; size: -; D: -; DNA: TGTGCCTGGAGCCTGTTCAGCGACTATGGCTACACCTTC; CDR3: CAWSLFSDYGYTF
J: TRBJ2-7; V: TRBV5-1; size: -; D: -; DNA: TGCGCCAGCAGCTTGGTAGCAGAAAGGAACGAGCAGTACTTC; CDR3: CASSLVAERNEQYF
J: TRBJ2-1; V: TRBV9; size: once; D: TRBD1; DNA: TGTGCCAGCAGCGCTGACAGGGCTGGAATCAATGAGCAGTTCTTC; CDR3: CASSADRAGINEQFF
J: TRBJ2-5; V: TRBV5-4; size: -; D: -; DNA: TGTGCCAGCAGCTCCGCACAGCTTGAAGAGACCCAGTACTTC; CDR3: CASSSAQLEETQYF
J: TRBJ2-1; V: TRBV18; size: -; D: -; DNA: TGTGCCAGCTCATTGGACAGCCAGAATGAGCAGTTCTTC; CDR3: CASSLDSQNEQFF
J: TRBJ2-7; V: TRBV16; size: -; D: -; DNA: TGTGCCAGCAGCCAAGAGCGCAGCAGCTCCTACGAGCAGTACTTC; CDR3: CASSQERSSSYEQYF
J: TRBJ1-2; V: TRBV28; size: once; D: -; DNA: TGTGCCAGCAGATCACTTGGGGAGGGCTATGGCTACACCTTC; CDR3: CASRSLGEGYGYTF
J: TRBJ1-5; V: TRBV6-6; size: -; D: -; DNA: TGTGCCAGCAGGAGAGGAGGGGATAGCAATCAGCCCCAGCATTTT; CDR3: CASRRGGDSNQPQHF
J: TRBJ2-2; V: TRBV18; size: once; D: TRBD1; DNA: TGTGCCAGCTCACCTGGGACAGCCTGGAAGAACACCGGGGAGCTGTTTTTT; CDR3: CASSPGTAWKNTGELFF
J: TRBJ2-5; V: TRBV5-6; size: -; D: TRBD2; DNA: TGTGCCAGCAGCTTGGGCTCTGCTAGCGGGTACCAAGAGACCCAGTACTTC; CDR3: CASSLGSASGYQETQYF
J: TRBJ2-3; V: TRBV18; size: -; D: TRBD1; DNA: TGTGCCAGCTCACCGACAGGGGTAGATACGCAGTATTTT; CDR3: CASSPTGVDTQYF
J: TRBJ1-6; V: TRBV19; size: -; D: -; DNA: TGTGCCAGTAGCGGCGGGACGAGATATTCACCCCTCCACTTT; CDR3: CASSGGTRYSPLHF
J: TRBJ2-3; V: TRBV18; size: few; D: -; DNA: TGTGCCAGCTTCATGGCGGGAAGCACAGATACGCAGTATTTT; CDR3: CASFMAGSTDTQYF
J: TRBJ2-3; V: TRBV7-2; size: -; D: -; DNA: TGTGCCAGCAGCTTGGAGGGCCGCGCAGATACGCAGTATTTT; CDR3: CASSLEGRADTQYF
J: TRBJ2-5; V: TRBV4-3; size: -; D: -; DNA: TGCGCCAGCAGCCAAGAAAATCCCCTTAGCGGCTCCGGGGAGACCCAGTACTTC; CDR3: CASSQENPLSGSGETQYF